This passage covers 22 T cell receptor beta chains from one sample sequenced in a study of breast tumors, draining lymph nodes, adjacent tissues. Samples came from axillary lymph nodes draining the breast cancer. MiXCR, run by TCRdb on the multiplex PCR reads, gives a single entry per CDR3 protein. The sample lists around 150,000 distinct CDR3 sequences; about 31% were seen once. The specimen was axillary lymph node tissue. The origin of the receptors is a female donor with breast cancer. Some clones in this sample may be carry-over from other donors' samples.

This clonotype was observed at least ten times. A junction boundary mismatches the germline segment, possibly from a read error. The chain uses TRBV7-7 and TRBJ2-5; the match to TRBD2 covers 8 bases. In germline, CDR1 is SSHAT, CDR2 FNYEAQ (reference sequence). This CDR3 is 15 amino acids long. CDR3 sequence (DNA): TGTGCTAGCAGCCGCGGTGGACTAGCCCAAGAGACCCAGTACTTC. Protein product: CASSRGGLAQETQYF.

Comments on this clonotype: One end of the junction fails to match germline, which may point to a read error. The genes are TRBV18 and TRBJ2-3, with TRBD1 matching 9 bases. Germline CDR1 is KGHSH and CDR2 is LQKENI. The CDR3 spans 14 residues. CDR3 sequence reads: CASPPDRGTDTQYF. Written as DNA, the CDR3 is TGTGCCAGCCCACCCGACAGGGGGACAGATACGCAGTATTTT. Filled out from reference TRBV18 and TRBJ2-3, the complete variable domain reads NAGVMQNPRHLVRRRGQEARLRCSPMKGHSHVYWYRQLPEEGLKFMVYLQKENIIDESGMPKERFSAEFPKEGPSILRIQQVVRGDSAAYFCASPPDRGTDTQYFGPGTRLTVL.

This clonotype came up many times. This sequence joins TRBV7-2 and TRBJ1-5; the match to TRBD1 covers 9 bases. CDR1 and CDR2 from the germline V gene are SGHTA and FQGNSA. CDR3 size: 16 residues. Germline trimming cut 1 base from V and 1 base from J; bases unmatched to any gene: 2. This chain's CDR3 is CASSLDGTGSNQPQHF. In DNA, the CDR3 is TGTGCCAGCAGCTTAGATGGGACAGGGAGCAATCAGCCCCAGCATTTT.

Remarks on this clonotype: Possible read error: a much larger clone is one base away. J is TRBJ1-2 and V is TRBV6-5; D uncertain. The CDR3 consists of 13 residues. Germline CDR1 is MNHEY and CDR2 is SVGAGI. Trimming shortened V by 5 bases and J by 4 bases, and 11 bases separated the two germline ends. CDR3 bases: TGTGCCAGCAGTCAAGGGTCACTCTATGGCTACACCTTC. It translates to CASSQGSLYGYTF.

There are many counts of this clonotype. J is TRBJ1-5 and V is TRBV19; D call uncertain. CDR1 and CDR2 from the germline V gene are LNHDA and SQIVND (reference sequence). The germline V and J ends were trimmed by 8 bases and 7 bases, with 15 bases remaining between them. The length of the CDR3 is 13 residues. The DNA of the CDR3 is TGTGCCAGTTCTCCCGGAATGTTACAGCCCCAGCATTTT. It codes for CASSPGMLQPQHF.

In this sample, this clonotype turned up many times. J is TRBJ2-7 and V is TRBV5-1; possible D gene TRBD1, 5 bases. The CDR3 sequence is 16 residues long. Trimming took 0 bases from V and 0 from J, leaving 13 bases between them. The germline gives CDR1 SGHRS, CDR2 YFSETQ. This chain's CDR3 is CASSLAAGPSSYEQYF. The CDR3 DNA is TGCGCCAGCAGCTTGGCCGCAGGGCCCAGCTCCTACGAGCAGTACTTC.

This clonotype appeared many times. V and J are TRBV7-2 and TRBJ2-3; D uncertain. This CDR3 comprises 12 residues. V was cut by 2 bases and J by 4 bases, with 4 bases left in between. The germline V gene encodes CDR1 SGHTA and CDR2 FQGNSA. The CDR3 DNA reads as TGTGCCAGCAGCTTATACTCAGATACGCAGTATTTT. It specifies CASSLYSDTQYF.

For this clonotype: This could be a read error, since a much larger clone is one nucleotide away. V is TRBV20-1 and J is TRBJ1-6; D uncertain. Trimming removed 0 bases from V and 0 bases from J, with 15 bases in between. The CDR3 length is 18 residues. Germline-derived CDR1 and CDR2 are DFQATT and SNEGSKA (reference sequence). The CDR3 coding sequence is TGCAGTGCTAGAGATCCCAGAGCCCAAACCTCCTATAATTCACCCCTCCACTTT. Its translation: CSARDPRAQTSYNSPLHF.

In the case of this clonotype: At one of its ends the junction is not consistent with the germline gene, which may arise from a read error. The rearrangement joins TRBV5-5 to TRBJ1-5, with D tentatively TRBD1 (5 bases). This CDR3 contains 14 residues. CDR1 and CDR2 (germline): SGHKS, YYEKEE (reference sequence). This CDR3 is CASSPLSGISYEQF. The CDR3 DNA sequence: TGTGCCAGCAGCCCGCTTTCAGGGATCTCCTACGAGCAGTTT. Using reference TRBV5-5 and TRBJ1-5 for the parts outside the CDR3, the full variable domain is DAGVTQSPTHLIKTRGQQVTLRCSPISGHKSVSWYQQVLGQGPQFIFQYYEKEERGRGNFPDRFSARQFPNYSSELNVNALLLGDSALYLCASSPLSGISYEQFGDGTRLSIL.

This clonotype was recorded a few times. A read error may be the cause here, since a much bigger clone is one base away. This chain uses TRBV20-1 with TRBJ2-1; perhaps TRBD1 as D (5 bases). Looked up from germline, CDR1 is DFQATT and CDR2 is SNEGSKA (reference sequence). The CDR3 loop spans 14 amino acids. DNA for the CDR3: TGCAGTGCTAGCAGGGTGAGCTCCTACACTGAGCAGTTCTTC. Translation: CSASRVSSYTEQFF.

A word on this clonotype: A much larger clonotype is one base distant, so this may be a read error. The chain employs TRBV7-9 and TRBJ2-7; weak D call: TRBD2 (5 bases). This CDR3 contains 16 residues. The germline gives CDR1 SEHNR, CDR2 FQNEAQ (reference sequence). Trimming took 5 bases from V and 3 from J, leaving 20 bases between them. The CDR3 sequence: CASSHLYRSGFYEQYF. The CDR3 DNA is TGTGCCAGCAGCCACCTTTATCGATCGGGGTTCTACGAGCAGTACTTC.

A remark on this clonotype: A much larger clone differs by one base, so this may be a read error. J is TRBJ2-1 and V is TRBV10-3, with 9 bases identical to TRBD2. The CDR3 has 13 residues. CDR1 and CDR2 from the germline V gene are ENHRY and SYGVKD. Trimming cost V 9 bases and J 12 bases; bases outside gene matches: 12. The CDR3 coding sequence is TGTGCCATTACGGGACTAGCCGACGGTGGGCAGTTCTTC. It yields the protein CAITGLADGGQFF.

As for this clonotype: The final CDR3 position lacks the conserved phenylalanine or tryptophan, pointing to a likely read error. This chain uses TRBV9 with TRBJ1-3, with 9 bases fitting TRBD1. The CDR3 loop spans 16 amino acids. With 4 bases clipped from V and 1 base from J, the junction kept 6 bases outside the gene matches. Per germline, CDR1 SGDLS and CDR2 YYNGEE. The CDR3 sequence: CASSLGQGISGNTIYL. CDR3 coding DNA: TGTGCCAGCAGCCTCGGACAGGGGATATCTGGAAACACCATATATCTT.

In regard to this clonotype: A much larger clone differs from this one at a single base, so this may be a read error. CDR3 nucleotides: TGTGCCAGCAGTCGCCAGGGCGGTATCTTAAGCAATCAGCCCCAGCATTTT. Protein sequence: CASSRQGGILSNQPQHF. This chain connects TRBV6-5 to TRBJ1-5; tentative D call: TRBD1 (5 bases). The CDR3 is made up of 17 amino acids. V was clipped by 5 bases and J by 1 base, with 18 bases between them. Germline CDR1 reads MNHEY; CDR2 reads SVGAGI.

The chain links TRBV24-1 to TRBJ2-7; possibly TRBD2 for D (6 bases). Deletions cut 12 bases from V and 1 base from J, with 15 bases between. Germline V CDR1 and CDR2: KGHDR, SFDVKD. The CDR3 spans 13 residues. The CDR3 DNA sequence: TGTGCCCAGTCCTTGGGGAGGTCCTACGAGCAGTACGTC. Translated, it gives CAQSLGRSYEQYV.

As regards this clonotype: A much more abundant neighbour one base away suggests this may be a read error. This chain joins TRBV19 and TRBJ1-5, with D perhaps TRBD1 (6 bases). This CDR3 region has 14 residues. Germline CDR1 is LNHDA and CDR2 is SQIVND (reference sequence). CDR3 in DNA: TGTGCCAGTCGGACCGGGCCCGGTGGACAGCCCCGGCATTTT. Its protein is CASRTGPGGQPRHF.

This clonotype was observed a handful of times. This chain connects TRBV4-3 to TRBJ2-2; D may be TRBD2 (6 bases). This CDR3 contains 14 residues. V lost 1 base and J lost 6, with 9 bases in between. Germline V gene sequence: CDR1 LGHNA, CDR2 YSLEER. CDR3 loop: CASSQGGVSGELFF. Written as DNA, the CDR3 is TGCGCCAGCAGCCAAGGGGGGGTTTCCGGGGAGCTGTTTTTT.

This clonotype has ten or more counts. With a much larger clone just one base away, this may be a read error. V usage is TRBV11-2 and J usage is TRBJ2-5; the match to TRBD2 covers 7 bases. The CDR3 consists of 13 residues. Trimming took 4 bases from V and 7 from J; bases not matched to a gene: 6. From germline, CDR1 is SGHAT and CDR2 FQNNGV. The CDR3 reads CASSSGEGATQYF. The CDR3 nucleotides read TGTGCCAGCAGCTCGGGGGAGGGCGCGACCCAGTACTTC.

V is TRBV6-1 and J is TRBJ1-1, with 8 positions matching TRBD1. The CDR3 consists of 13 residues. Germline V gene lookup returns CDR1 MNHNS and CDR2 SASEGT. After removal of 7 bases from V and 6 bases from J, the junction contained 7 bases not matched to a gene. This CDR3 reads CASILQGGSEAFF. The DNA of the CDR3 is TGTGCCAGCATTCTACAGGGGGGGTCTGAAGCTTTCTTT.

Many counts were recorded for this clonotype. The chain couples TRBV11-3 to TRBJ2-3, with a weak D call TRBD2 (6 bases). The V end lost 6 bases, the J end lost 2 bases, and 21 bases lay between the germline ends. Germline CDR1 reads SGHNT; CDR2 reads YENEEA. The CDR3 runs to 17 residues. The CDR3 sequence: CASSSPEERVPTDTQYF. The CDR3 nucleotides are TGTGCCAGCAGTTCCCCCGAAGAGCGGGTCCCCACAGATACGCAGTATTTT. Looking up the rest from reference TRBV11-3 and TRBJ2-3 gives the full variable domain: EAGVVQSPRYKIIEKKQPVAFWCNPISGHNTLYWYLQNLGQGPELLIRYENEEAVDDSQLPKDRFSAERLKGVDSTLKIQPAELGDSAVYLCASSSPEERVPTDTQYFGPGTRLTVL.

This clonotype was counted ten times or more. The V call is TRBV5-5, the J call TRBJ1-4, with unresolved D. V was shortened by 4 bases and J by 0 bases, with 19 bases between the two germline ends. The CDR3 is made up of 18 amino acids. The V gene's germline CDR1 is SGHKS and CDR2 YYEKEE (reference sequence). CDR3 sequence: CASSPLSAVVSTNEKLFF. CDR3 in DNA: TGTGCCAGCAGCCCTTTGTCGGCAGTAGTCTCAACTAATGAAAAACTGTTTTTT.

The sample holds many counts of this clonotype. The rearrangement joins TRBV20-1 to TRBJ1-2; D possibly corresponds to TRBD1 (5 bases). Trimming removed 0 bases from V and 2 bases from J, with 13 bases in between. The CDR3 length is 15 residues. Germline V gene data show CDR1 as DFQATT and CDR2 as SNEGSKA (reference sequence). CDR3 sequence: CSARDHKGINYGYTF. CDR3 bases: TGCAGTGCTAGAGATCATAAGGGGATCAACTATGGCTACACCTTC.